The table lists the clone carrying this T cell receptor beta chain with many counts. The antigen is not known. These data originate in a study of tumor-infiltrating lymphocytes in glioblastoma multiforme. Study-wide points: RNA-based TCR sequencing may distort clone frequencies, since cells carry unequal TCR transcript numbers. T cells were not sorted into functional subsets. Only one glioblastoma patient had TCR and mutation analysis.

TCR beta libraries were built from RNA through three nested multiplex PCR rounds using modified ARM-PCR. TCRB cDNA was made from 0.5 ug total RNA. TCRdb recomputed calls from the multiplex PCR reads with MiXCR, one row per CDR3 protein. The sample gives fewer than 25,000 distinct CDR3 sequences, around 72% of which show up once; approximately 18% is in the top ten. The CDR3 runs 16 residues. The germline gives CDR1 SGHRS, CDR2 YFSETQ. With 5 bases clipped from V and 3 bases from J, the junction kept 11 bases outside the gene matches. The source is a male donor with glioblastoma. Material for sequencing was peripheral blood. This chain connects TRBV5-1 to TRBJ1-1; 9 bases agree with TRBD1. CDR3 sequence (DNA): TGCGCCAGCAGTCCGGGACAGGGAATTGAGGACACTGAAGCTTTCTTT. Encoded protein: CASSPGQGIEDTEAFF.